Shown below are 30 T cell receptor beta chains from a single sample sequenced in a study of identical twins. TCRdb re-derived calls from the 5' RACE reads in MiXCR, one entry per CDR3 protein. In the table there are about 530,000 distinct CDR3 sequences, 13% to 15% of which are singletons. In addition, the sample was reused for a study of yellow fever vaccine responses in identical twins.

The sample comprised CD4+ T cells sorted from blood. The receptor set was obtained from a woman aged 18-29 years in good health.

This sequence joins TRBV20-1 and TRBJ2-4; D is perhaps TRBD2 (5 bases). V was pared by 0 bases and J by 3 bases, with 18 bases between. Germline CDR1 and CDR2: DFQATT and SNEGSKA (reference sequence). The CDR3 runs 17 residues. CDR3 DNA: TGCAGTGCTAGAGATAGCAGGACTGGGATAGACAAAAACATTCAGTACTTC. This sequence encodes CSARDSRTGIDKNIQYF.

This clonotype was observed a few times. This chain links TRBV20-1 with TRBJ2-1, with D perhaps matching TRBD1 (5 bases). The CDR3 has 13 amino acids. Germline V gene sequence: CDR1 DFQATT, CDR2 SNEGSKA (reference sequence). The V gene lost 7 bases and the J gene lost 2 bases, with 12 bases spanning the gap. The CDR3 DNA reads as TGCAGTGTCGATGGGGCACCCTACAATGAGCAGTTCTTC. The encoded protein is CSVDGAPYNEQFF.

V usage is TRBV3-1 and J usage is TRBJ2-7; D remains unclear. V was cut by 0 bases and J by 4 bases, with 10 bases left in between. Germline CDR1 reads LGHDT; CDR2 reads YNNKEL (reference sequence). This CDR3 is built from 14 residues. This chain's CDR3 is CASSQDPYSYEQYF. In nucleotides, the CDR3 is TGTGCCAGCAGCCAAGATCCCTATTCATACGAGCAGTACTTC.

V usage is TRBV6-1 and J usage is TRBJ2-5; 10 nucleotides line up with TRBD2. Germline V gene lookup returns CDR1 MNHNS and CDR2 SASEGT. This CDR3 has 14 amino acids. The trim removed 6 bases at V and 5 bases at J, leaving 6 bases unmatched. The CDR3 spells CASRRAGGEETQYF. The CDR3 nucleotides are TGTGCCAGCAGACGAGCGGGAGGGGAGGAGACCCAGTACTTC.

The rearrangement joins TRBV29-1 to TRBJ2-1; weak D call: TRBD2 (6 bases). V lost 1 base and J 3 bases, leaving 13 bases between the germline ends. Germline V gives CDR1 SQVTM, CDR2 ANQGSEA. The CDR3 is 15 amino acids. As DNA, the CDR3 is TGCAGCGTTGAAGTAGGGGCGGGGATCTACAATGAGCAGTTCTTC. It encodes CSVEVGAGIYNEQFF.

The chain employs TRBV6-2 or TRBV6-3 and TRBJ2-1; tentative D call: TRBD2 (6 bases). Germline CDR1 and CDR2: MNHEY and SVGEGT. CDR3 length: 16 residues. V gave up 7 bases and J gave up 7 bases, with 23 bases separating them. The CDR3 loop is CASKVAGTLIGNEQFF. The CDR3, as DNA: TGTGCCAGCAAGGTCGCCGGGACTTTAATTGGGAATGAGCAGTTCTTC.

This clonotype was seen a few times. The rearrangement joins TRBV20-1 to TRBJ1-1, with unresolved D. Germline V CDR1 and CDR2: DFQATT, SNEGSKA (reference sequence). The CDR3 contains 11 residues. The V end lost 6 bases, the J end lost 11 bases, and 16 bases lay between the germline ends. In nucleotides, the CDR3 is TGCAGTGCAAGGCTGTCCTTGGCGGCTTTCTTT. Its translation is CSARLSLAAFF.

This clonotype occurred a few times. The V gene is TRBV29-1, the J gene TRBJ1-5, with 8 nucleotides matching TRBD1. The CDR3 is 14 residues long. Germline V lookup: CDR1 SQVTM, CDR2 ANQGSEA. J gave up 9 bases and V 6 bases, and 13 bases lay outside the gene matches. The CDR3 DNA reads TGCAGCGTAACGACAGGGGTGGGTTCAGGGCCCCAGCATTTT. The encoded protein is CSVTTGVGSGPQHF.

The rearrangement links TRBV7-9 to TRBJ1-2; tentative D call: TRBD1 (5 bases). Germline lookup yields CDR1 SEHNR and CDR2 FQNEAQ (reference sequence). The CDR3 spans 15 residues. V lost 1 base and J lost 3, with 12 bases in between. CDR3 region: CASSLGVGEYYGYTF. The CDR3 DNA reads TGTGCCAGCAGCTTAGGGGTGGGGGAATACTATGGCTACACCTTC.

V gene TRBV27 combines with J gene TRBJ2-3, with 11 positions matching TRBD2. The CDR3 contains 15 residues. Germline V gives CDR1 MNHEY, CDR2 SMNVEV (reference sequence). The junction had 4 bases not matched to a gene; V was cut back by 3 bases and J by 5 bases. The CDR3 DNA reads as TGTGCCAGCAGTTTCTTAGCGGGGGGGAGAGATACGCAGTATTTT. Its protein product is CASSFLAGGRDTQYF.

J is TRBJ2-1 and V is TRBV28; 13 positions match TRBD2. This CDR3 is built from 17 residues. The trim removed 6 bases at V and 5 bases at J, leaving 10 bases unmatched. Germline V CDR1 and CDR2: MDHEN, SYDVKM. The DNA for the CDR3 is TGTGCCAGCAGCTGGACTAGCGGGAGTGTATCTAACAATGAGCAGTTCTTC. The encoded protein is CASSWTSGSVSNNEQFF.

In nucleotides, the CDR3 is TGTGCCAGCAGTTCTTGGGAGGGGAGTTACAATGAGCAGTTCTTC. Encoded protein: CASSSWEGSYNEQFF. The V gene is TRBV12-3 or TRBV12-4, the J gene TRBJ2-1; 7 bases line up with TRBD2. This CDR3 spans 15 amino acids. Trimming removed 4 bases from V and 4 bases from J; junction bases left unmatched: 7.

The J gene is TRBJ1-1, the V gene TRBV12-3 or TRBV12-4; 8 nucleotides align to TRBD1. The V and J ends lost 7 bases and 7 bases, in that order; junction bases with no gene match: 8. This CDR3 is 13 amino acids long. This CDR3 reads CASISGGFGEAFF. CDR3 DNA sequence: TGTGCCAGCATCTCAGGGGGCTTCGGTGAAGCTTTCTTT.

This clonotype was counted a few times. The gene calls are TRBV7-2 and TRBJ2-7; D not certain. The V gene's germline CDR1 is SGHTA and CDR2 FQGNSA. Trimming pared 3 bases from V and 6 bases from J, leaving 6 bases between. This CDR3 spans 11 amino acids. The CDR3: CASSFTAEQYF. The CDR3 DNA follows: TGTGCCAGCAGCTTTACAGCCGAGCAGTACTTC.

There are many counts of this clonotype. The rearrangement uses TRBV10-3 and TRBJ2-7, with 9 bases aligning to TRBD1. This CDR3 spans 14 amino acids. Germline lookup yields CDR1 ENHRY and CDR2 SYGVKD. V was clipped by 4 bases and J by 5 bases; unmatched bases: 6. The chain's CDR3 is CAISGTTGGHEQYF. The CDR3 bases are TGTGCCATCAGTGGAACCACAGGGGGCCACGAGCAGTACTTC.

This clonotype has just a few counts. The rearrangement uses TRBV5-6 and TRBJ2-7, with TRBD1 matching 7 bases. The V and J ends lost 5 bases and 5 bases, in that order; junction bases with no gene match: 7. Per germline, CDR1 SGHDT and CDR2 YYEEEE. This CDR3 has 13 residues. Here the CDR3 reads CASSNDRVNEQYF. The CDR3 DNA reads as TGTGCCAGCAGTAATGACAGGGTGAACGAGCAGTACTTC.

In its sample, this clonotype was seen a few times. The CDR3 DNA reads TGTGCCAGCAGCCGGGAGACTAGCGGGATCCAGGTTATCGGGGAGCTGTTTTTT. Its protein product is CASSRETSGIQVIGELFF. The rearrangement uses TRBV4-2 and TRBJ2-2; 11 bases fit TRBD2. Trimming took 4 bases from V and 7 from J; bases not matched to a gene: 14. The CDR3 has 18 amino acids. Germline V gene data show CDR1 as LGHNA and CDR2 as YNFKEQ.

This clonotype was recorded once. The chain is built from TRBV6-2 or TRBV6-3 and TRBJ2-2; D not resolved. The CDR3 has 12 amino acids. With 10 bases removed from V and 6 bases from J, the gap between germline ends came to 12 bases. Looked up from germline, CDR1 is MNHEY and CDR2 is SVGEGT. In DNA form, the CDR3 reads TGTGCCACATTCCCTGGCGCCGGGGAGCTGTTTTTT. It is translated as CATFPGAGELFF.

This clonotype was picked up a small number of times. The V and J genes are TRBV28 and TRBJ2-3; D not resolved. The CDR3 is 14 amino acids. The ends were cut back, 3 bases at V and 0 bases at J, with 7 bases in the middle. In germline, CDR1 is MDHEN, CDR2 SYDVKM. The CDR3 loop reads CASSFSVSTDTQYF. The CDR3 DNA is TGTGCCAGCAGTTTCAGCGTTAGCACAGATACGCAGTATTTT. Full variable domain (outside the CDR3, taken from reference TRBV28 and TRBJ2-3): DVKVTQSSRYLVKRTGEKVFLECVQDMDHENMFWYRQDPGLGLRLIYFSYDVKMKEKGDIPEGYSVSREKKERFSLILESASTNQTSMYLCASSFSVSTDTQYFGPGTRLTVL.

The sample holds many counts of this clonotype. The J gene is TRBJ2-2, the V gene TRBV12-3 or TRBV12-4; 7 positions match TRBD2. The V and J ends lost 7 bases and 2 bases, in that order; junction bases with no gene match: 4. The CDR3 is 14 amino acids. The chain's CDR3 is CASNPGLNTGELFF. The CDR3, as DNA: TGTGCCAGCAATCCGGGACTAAACACCGGGGAGCTGTTTTTT.

The chain links TRBV29-1 to TRBJ2-2; no clear D. CDR3 length equals 12 residues. The V gene's germline CDR1 is SQVTM and CDR2 ANQGSEA. Trimming cost V 6 bases and J 5 bases, with 10 bases left between them. The CDR3 loop reads CSVRRWTGELFF. CDR3 nucleotide sequence: TGCAGCGTGAGGCGCTGGACCGGGGAGCTGTTTTTT.

This clonotype has a handful of counts. Here the CDR3 DNA reads TGTGCCAGCAGACTAGGGACAGGGGCCGGGGAGCTGTTTTTT. This sequence encodes CASRLGTGAGELFF. V is TRBV6-1 and J is TRBJ2-2; 10 bases line up with TRBD1. V dropped 6 bases and J dropped 6; count of bases not matched to a gene: 4. The CDR3 sequence is 14 residues long. The V gene's germline CDR1 is MNHNS and CDR2 SASEGT.

This sequence joins TRBV10-3 and TRBJ2-3, with 8 bases fitting TRBD2. The CDR3 has 16 residues. V shed 6 bases and J 2 bases; nucleotides not matched to a gene: 10. Germline V gene data show CDR1 as ENHRY and CDR2 as SYGVKD. CDR3 protein: CAIRPAQREYTDTQYF. The CDR3 DNA reads as TGTGCCATCAGGCCCGCTCAGCGGGAGTACACAGATACGCAGTATTTT.

This clonotype was recorded a few times. V and J are TRBV27 and TRBJ2-3, with 7 positions matching TRBD2. With V trimmed by 2 bases and J by 3 bases, 8 bases remained unmatched. CDR1 MNHEY and CDR2 SMNVEV come from the germline V gene (reference sequence). The CDR3 covers 16 residues. CDR3 region: CASSLNSGLRTDTQYF. For the CDR3, the DNA is TGTGCCAGCAGTTTAAATAGCGGGTTACGAACAGATACGCAGTATTTT.

The V call is TRBV7-9, the J call TRBJ1-2, with 8 bases aligning to TRBD1. This CDR3 region has 14 residues. The germline CDR1 and CDR2 sequences are SEHNR and FQNEAQ (reference sequence). The trim removed 5 bases at V and 5 bases at J, leaving 7 bases unmatched. CDR3 sequence: CASSPATGAYGYTF. The CDR3 region has the DNA TGTGCCAGCAGCCCTGCGACAGGGGCTTATGGCTACACCTTC.

This chain joins TRBV5-8 and TRBJ2-4; D remains ambiguous. Germline loops: CDR1 SGHTS, CDR2 YDEGEE. The length of the CDR3 is 16 residues. Trimming left V 1 base short and J 7 bases short, with 18 bases between. CDR3 loop: CASSLLPRTLENIQYF. The CDR3 DNA sequence: TGTGCCAGCAGCTTGCTCCCCAGGACCCTGGAGAACATTCAGTACTTC.

This clonotype was picked up many times. The V and J genes are TRBV12-3 or TRBV12-4 and TRBJ1-1, with 8 bases that match TRBD1. This CDR3 region has 14 residues. With V trimmed by 4 bases and J by 5 bases, 6 bases remained unmatched. CDR3: CASSSQGGWTEAFF. In DNA form, the CDR3 reads TGTGCCAGCAGTTCACAGGGGGGTTGGACTGAAGCTTTCTTT.

This clonotype appeared a few times. V gene TRBV27 combines with J gene TRBJ2-1; 15 bases map to TRBD2. The CDR3 runs to 21 residues. In germline, CDR1 is MNHEY, CDR2 SMNVEV (reference sequence). Unmatched junction bases numbered 10, after V lost 1 base and J lost 0 bases. The CDR3 loop reads CASSLLRTSGGAQGSYNEQFF. CDR3 sequence (DNA): TGTGCCAGCAGTTTATTGAGGACTAGCGGGGGGGCCCAAGGCTCCTACAATGAGCAGTTCTTC.

The J gene is TRBJ2-5, the V gene TRBV13; D uncertain. The CDR3 spans 13 residues. The V gene's germline CDR1 is PRHDT and CDR2 FYEKMQ (reference sequence). With 8 bases removed from V and 2 bases from J, the gap between germline ends came to 12 bases. CDR3 amino acids: CASSPPRQETQYF. The CDR3, as DNA: TGTGCCAGCTCCCCCCCGCGTCAAGAGACCCAGTACTTC.

This chain uses TRBV4-2 with TRBJ2-1, with 7 bases matching TRBD2. The V gene end was trimmed by 3 bases and the J gene end by 4 bases; junction bases not matched to a gene: 6. Looked up from germline, CDR1 is LGHNA and CDR2 is YNFKEQ. This CDR3 contains 15 residues. The DNA for the CDR3 is TGTGCCAGCAGCCATTTGGGAGGGCGTTACAATGAGCAGTTCTTC. Protein sequence: CASSHLGGRYNEQFF.